These 29 T cell receptor beta chains came from one sample sequenced in a study of blood T cell repertoires in COVID-19. Here immunoSEQ multiplex PCR was the method, and the copy in TCRdb shows in-frame clones only, minus some. The data contain about 100,000 clones, more than 75% of them seen just once; the ten biggest clones take up around a quarter. Specimen: peripheral blood. These receptors were obtained from a man in his fifties or sixties with acute or convalescent COVID-19.

On this clone itself: At one end the junction does not follow the germline gene, possibly because of a read error. CDR3 protein: CATSDPGTSRVF. In DNA, the CDR3 is TGTGCCACCAGTGACCCCGGGACATCCAGGGTCTTC. The V and J genes are TRBV24-1 and TRBJ2-1; the D gene is possibly TRBD1 (6 bases). The CDR3 loop spans 12 amino acids. In germline, CDR1 is KGHDR, CDR2 SFDVKD.

This clone has more than one count but fewer than ten. The CDR3 loop reads CASSLGLAGTYEQYF. CDR3 DNA sequence: TGTGCCAGCAGCTTGGGGCTAGCGGGTACCTACGAGCAGTACTTC. J is TRBJ2-7 and V is TRBV5-5, with TRBD2 matching 8 bases. The CDR3 spans 15 residues. V lost 0 bases, J lost 2 bases, and 4 bases stayed unmatched. Germline-derived CDR1 and CDR2 are SGHKS and YYEKEE (reference sequence).

The chain carries TRBV15 and TRBJ2-1; 7 nucleotides match TRBD1. Germline V lookup: CDR1 LNHNV, CDR2 YYDKDF (reference sequence). The CDR3 is 15 residues long. Losses at the gene ends were 1 base for V and 10 bases for J; bases not matched to a gene: 10. CDR3 loop: CATSRAGDSAYEQFF. The CDR3 bases are TGTGCCACCAGCAGAGCCGGGGACAGCGCATACGAGCAGTTCTTC.

DNA for the CDR3: TGCGCCAGCAGCCAAGATATGCGGCGGCCCCAGCATTTT. Residues: CASSQDMRRPQHF. The chain joins TRBV4-3 to TRBJ1-5; D remains unclear. Looked up from germline, CDR1 is LGHNA and CDR2 is YSLEER. The CDR3 is 13 residues long. Deletions cut 0 bases from V and 9 bases from J, with 9 bases between.

The CDR3 loop is CASSILAGAEAFF. CDR3 nucleotides: TGTGCCAGTAGTATCCTCGCCGGGGCTGAAGCTTTCTTT. This chain joins TRBV19 and TRBJ1-1; the D is unclear. V lost 3 bases and J 6 bases, leaving 11 bases between the germline ends. Per germline, CDR1 LNHDA and CDR2 SQIVND (reference sequence). The CDR3 covers 13 residues.

The chain employs TRBV27 and TRBJ2-2; a weak D match, TRBD2 (6 bases). Trimming cost V 5 bases and J 5 bases, with 18 bases left between them. Germline V lookup: CDR1 MNHEY, CDR2 SMNVEV (reference sequence). The CDR3 extends over 16 amino acids. For the CDR3, the DNA is TGTGCCAGCAGTCGTTCGTGGGGGGTCGCAACCGGGGAGCTGTTTTTT. Encoded protein: CASSRSWGVATGELFF.

The rearrangement links TRBV30 to TRBJ1-3, with D hard to call. V was pared by 4 bases and J by 4 bases, with 11 bases between. The length of the CDR3 is 13 residues. Germline CDR1 and CDR2: GTSNPN and SVGIG (reference sequence). CDR3 loop: CAWTIAAGNTIYF. CDR3 nucleotides: TGTGCCTGGACAATAGCCGCAGGAAACACCATATATTTT. Combining the CDR3 with reference TRBV30 and TRBJ1-3 gives the whole variable domain SQTIHQWPATLVQPVGSPLSLECTVEGTSNPNLYWYRQAAGRGLQLLFYSVGIGQISSEVPQNLSASRPQDRQFILSSKKLLLSDSGFYLCAWTIAAGNTIYFGEGSWLTVV.

This clone has a single count. The chain combines TRBV5-1 with TRBJ1-4, with TRBD1 matching over 9 bases. CDR1 is SGHRS, CDR2 YFSETQ, per germline. V dropped 3 bases and J dropped 6; count of bases not matched to a gene: 6. This CDR3 is built from 15 residues. The CDR3 nucleotides read TGCGCCAGCAGCTCCCGCGGGACAGGGTATGAAAAACTGTTTTTT. It specifies CASSSRGTGYEKLFF.

This sequence joins TRBV28 and TRBJ1-5; 9 bases align to TRBD1. Trimming cost V 5 bases and J 5 bases; bases outside gene matches: 4. The CDR3 is made up of 14 amino acids. Germline CDR1 is MDHEN and CDR2 is SYDVKM. The CDR3 DNA sequence: TGTGCCAGCAGTCTCGGGACAGGGTATCAGCCCCAGCATTTT. Translation: CASSLGTGYQPQHF.

The chain carries TRBV6-2 or TRBV6-3 and TRBJ2-7, with a possible D match to TRBD2 (6 bases). Germline V CDR1 and CDR2: MNHEY, SVGEGT. V gave up 4 bases and J gave up 1 base, with 20 bases separating them. This CDR3 has 17 amino acids. CDR3 sequence reads: CASSSQPSGVGSYEQYV. The DNA for the CDR3 is TGTGCCAGCAGTTCCCAACCGTCGGGGGTGGGGTCCTACGAGCAGTACGTC.

This chain links TRBV5-5 with TRBJ2-5; D is ambiguous. There are 13 residues in the CDR3. Germline lookup yields CDR1 SGHKS and CDR2 YYEKEE (reference sequence). V lost 3 bases to trimming and J lost 2 bases, with 8 bases between them. The CDR3 DNA is TGTGCCAGCAGCTCAAGCCCTCAAGAGACCCAGTACTTC. Its translation is CASSSSPQETQYF.

The rearrangement joins TRBV7-8 to TRBJ2-2; 8 bases are a match to TRBD1. The J segment lost 0 bases and the V segment lost 1 base, leaving 1 base of the junction unmatched. CDR1 SGHVS and CDR2 FQNEAQ come from the germline V gene. There are 16 residues in the CDR3. CDR3 coding DNA: TGTGCCAGCAGCTTAGAACAGGGGGCGAACACCGGGGAGCTGTTTTTT. Protein product: CASSLEQGANTGELFF.

This chain joins TRBV7-9 and TRBJ1-4; D perhaps matches TRBD1 (5 bases). Trimming took 0 bases from V and 6 from J, leaving 11 bases between them. This CDR3 has 15 residues. Germline V CDR1 and CDR2: SEHNR, FQNEAQ (reference sequence). The CDR3 loop reads CASSLALGEDEKLFF. CDR3 coding DNA: TGTGCCAGCAGCTTAGCTCTGGGGGAGGATGAAAAACTGTTTTTT.

This CDR3 is CASSPTVPNYGYTF. The CDR3 DNA follows: TGTGCCAGCAGCCCGACAGTCCCTAACTATGGCTACACCTTC. This chain uses TRBV5-5 with TRBJ1-2, with a weak D call TRBD1 (5 bases). V shed 4 bases and J shed 0 bases, with 10 bases lying between them. Germline values: CDR1 SGHKS, CDR2 YYEKEE (reference sequence). CDR3 length: 14 amino acids.

The gene calls are TRBV9 and TRBJ2-1; the D is unclear. V lost 0 bases, J lost 7 bases, and 5 bases lay in between. The CDR3 is made up of 12 amino acids. Germline CDR1 and CDR2: SGDLS and YYNGEE. CDR3 region: CASSVAGNEQFF. Here the CDR3 DNA reads TGTGCCAGCAGCGTAGCAGGTAATGAGCAGTTCTTC.

The chain is built from TRBV5-6 and TRBJ2-1; 10 nucleotides align to TRBD1. Germline V CDR1 and CDR2: SGHDT, YYEEEE. The CDR3 sequence is 18 residues long. V gave up 0 bases and J gave up 6 bases; unmatched junction bases: 12. CDR3 residues: CASSLDVAGQGYFNEQFF. The DNA for the CDR3 is TGTGCCAGCAGCTTGGATGTCGCGGGACAGGGGTATTTCAATGAGCAGTTCTTC.

V usage is TRBV10-3 and J usage is TRBJ2-7; 7 bases match TRBD1. This CDR3 spans 16 amino acids. The germline CDR1 and CDR2 sequences are ENHRY and SYGVKD. V gave up 6 bases and J gave up 2 bases; unmatched junction bases: 13. The CDR3 DNA follows: TGTGCCATCAGGACAGATTACAGGGGATTCCCCTACGAGCAGTACTTC. It is translated as CAIRTDYRGFPYEQYF.

The J gene is TRBJ2-3, the V gene TRBV29-1; 14 bases match TRBD2. Germline CDR1 and CDR2: SQVTM and ANQGSEA. The V and J ends lost 7 bases and 5 bases, in that order; junction bases with no gene match: 2. The CDR3 length is 13 residues. The CDR3 here is CSGGLAGGDTQYF. The CDR3 DNA reads TGCAGCGGAGGACTAGCGGGAGGAGATACGCAGTATTTT.

The chain links TRBV5-1 to TRBJ2-7; possible D gene TRBD1, 5 bases. Trimming removed 4 bases at V and 2 bases at J, with 19 bases between. The CDR3 spans 16 residues. The germline CDR1 and CDR2 sequences are SGHRS and YFSETQ. The CDR3 bases are TGCGCCAGCAGCCTCCTCCCGTCGACAGTCCCCTACGAGCAGTACTTC. Its translation: CASSLLPSTVPYEQYF.

This chain uses TRBV19 with TRBJ2-4, with D perhaps matching TRBD2 (5 bases). V lost 2 bases to trimming and J lost 1 base, with 6 bases between them. Germline loops: CDR1 LNHDA, CDR2 SQIVND (reference sequence). The CDR3 has 14 amino acids. CDR3 loop: CASSITGAKNIQYF. The CDR3 coding sequence is TGTGCCAGTAGTATAACGGGGGCCAAAAACATTCAGTACTTC. The whole variable domain, remainder taken from reference TRBV19 and TRBJ2-4, is DGGITQSPKYLFRKEGQNVTLSCEQNLNHDAMYWYRQDPGQGLRLIYYSQIVNDFQKGDIAEGYSVSREKKESFPLTVTSAQKNPTAFYLCASSITGAKNIQYFGAGTRLSVL.

The V gene is TRBV6-6, the J gene TRBJ1-2, with TRBD1 identical over 7 bases. CDR1 is MNHNY, CDR2 SVGAGI, per germline (reference sequence). V was clipped by 8 bases and J by 8 bases; unmatched bases: 11. The CDR3 runs to 13 residues. CDR3 DNA: TGTGCCAGCGTTTTAGGGGGCGATTGGGGCTACACCTTC. Protein product: CASVLGGDWGYTF.

CDR3: CASSLSGDSRIYGYTF. CDR3 bases: TGTGCCAGCAGCCTTTCGGGCGACAGCCGAATATATGGCTACACCTTC. The V call is TRBV11-3, the J call TRBJ1-2; D is possibly TRBD1 (5 bases). Germline-derived CDR1 and CDR2 are SGHNT and YENEEA. V shed 5 bases and J shed 5 bases, with 21 bases lying between them. The CDR3 is 16 amino acids.

In DNA form, the CDR3 reads TGTGCCAGTAGTATAGATGTGACAAATGTGAACACTGAAGCTTTCTTT. It specifies CASSIDVTNVNTEAFF. V and J are TRBV19 and TRBJ1-1; no reliable D call. The CDR3 totals 16 residues. Germline lookup yields CDR1 LNHDA and CDR2 SQIVND (reference sequence). V lost 0 bases, J lost 0 bases, and 11 bases lay in between.

The chain carries TRBV12-5 and TRBJ2-5; tentative D call: TRBD1 (7 bases). Germline lookup yields CDR1 LGHNT and CDR2 FRNRAP. Deletions cut 1 base from V and 5 bases from J, with 8 bases between. The CDR3 extends over 13 amino acids. The CDR3 DNA reads TGTGCTAGTGGTTTGGCAGGGGGGGAGACCCAGTACTTC. Translated: CASGLAGGETQYF.

V gene TRBV9 combines with J gene TRBJ1-2, with D tentatively TRBD1 (6 bases). CDR3 size: 13 residues. Germline assignment: CDR1 SGDLS and CDR2 YYNGEE. Trimming removed 3 bases from V and 7 bases from J, with 13 bases in between. The CDR3 sequence: CASSAQGIAGYTF. The CDR3 nucleotides are TGTGCCAGCAGCGCGCAGGGGATTGCTGGCTACACCTTC.

This chain links TRBV6-5 with TRBJ1-2, with D perhaps TRBD1 (6 bases). The CDR3 length is 15 residues. Germline loops: CDR1 MNHEY, CDR2 SVGAGI. V was shortened by 2 bases and J by 5 bases, with 15 bases between the two germline ends. The CDR3 loop is CASSYSEATGYGYTF. CDR3 DNA sequence: TGTGCCAGCAGTTACAGTGAGGCGACAGGTTATGGCTACACCTTC.

The V gene is TRBV29-1, the J gene TRBJ1-2; no definite D call. The CDR3 length is 10 residues. Deletions cut 3 bases from V and 7 bases from J, with 6 bases between. The germline V gene encodes CDR1 SQVTM and CDR2 ANQGSEA. In DNA form, the CDR3 reads TGCAGCGTTGAGGAGGGTGGCTACACCTTC. Its translation: CSVEEGGYTF.

The chain uses TRBV5-1 and TRBJ2-6; TRBD1 might be the D (5 bases). Germline V gene sequence: CDR1 SGHRS, CDR2 YFSETQ. The V and J ends lost 0 bases and 2 bases respectively, with 6 bases between them. The CDR3 has 15 amino acids. CDR3 residues: CASSLAQAGANVLTF. In DNA, the CDR3 is TGCGCCAGCAGCTTGGCACAGGCTGGGGCCAACGTCCTGACTTTC.

The V call is TRBV6-5, the J call TRBJ2-3; D is possibly TRBD1 (7 bases). V gave up 9 bases and J gave up 0 bases, with 13 bases separating them. Germline-derived CDR1 and CDR2 are MNHEY and SVGAGI. The CDR3 has 14 amino acids. CDR3 DNA: TGTGCCAGTGCGGGGACAGCTAGCACAGATACGCAGTATTTT. Residues: CASAGTASTDTQYF.